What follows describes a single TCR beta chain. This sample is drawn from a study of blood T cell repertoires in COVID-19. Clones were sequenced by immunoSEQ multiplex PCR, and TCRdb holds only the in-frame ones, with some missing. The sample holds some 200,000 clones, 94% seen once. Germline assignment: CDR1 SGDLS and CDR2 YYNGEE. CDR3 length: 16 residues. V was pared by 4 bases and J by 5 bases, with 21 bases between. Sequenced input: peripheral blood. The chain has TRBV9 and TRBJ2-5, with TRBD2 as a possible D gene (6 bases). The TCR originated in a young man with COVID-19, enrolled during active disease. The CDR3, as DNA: TGTGCCAGCAGCCCCAGACTAGGATCCACCGGGGAGACCCAGTACTTC. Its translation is CASSPRLGSTGETQYF.